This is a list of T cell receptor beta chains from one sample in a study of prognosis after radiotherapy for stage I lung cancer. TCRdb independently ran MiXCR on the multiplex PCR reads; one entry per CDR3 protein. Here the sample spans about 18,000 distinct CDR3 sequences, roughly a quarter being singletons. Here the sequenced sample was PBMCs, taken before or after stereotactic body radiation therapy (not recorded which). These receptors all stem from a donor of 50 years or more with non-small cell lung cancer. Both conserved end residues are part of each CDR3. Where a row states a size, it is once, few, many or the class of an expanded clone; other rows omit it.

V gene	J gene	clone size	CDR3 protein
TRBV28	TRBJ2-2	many	CASSSPFLGAKTTGELFF
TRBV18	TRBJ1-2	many	CASSPNESPGYGYTF
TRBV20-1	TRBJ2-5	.	CSAKLAGEETKYF
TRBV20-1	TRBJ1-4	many	CSASRGDEKLFF
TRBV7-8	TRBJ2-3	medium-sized	CASSLGGSRSDTQYF
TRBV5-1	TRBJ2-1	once	CASSFPTSYNEQFF
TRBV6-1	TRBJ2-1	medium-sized	CASRWDGQGYNEQFF
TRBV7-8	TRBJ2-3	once	CASSSIAGVRTDTKYF
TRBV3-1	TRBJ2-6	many	CASSRASGANVLTF
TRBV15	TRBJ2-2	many	CATSRDPGQGIGELFF
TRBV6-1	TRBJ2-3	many	CASRQTRTSGDTQYF
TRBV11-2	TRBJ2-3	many	CASSRGGSTDTQYF
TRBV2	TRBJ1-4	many	CASSRDKRNEELFF
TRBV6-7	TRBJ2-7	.	CASSISGRSYEQYF
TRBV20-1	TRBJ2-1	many	CSARDLGGPNNEQFF
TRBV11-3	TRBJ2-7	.	CQQPVRAGDDYEQYF
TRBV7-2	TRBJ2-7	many	CASSGDMNNYEQYF
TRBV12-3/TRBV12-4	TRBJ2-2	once	CASSPGTANTELFF
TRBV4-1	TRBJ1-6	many	CASSQLHSAANSPLHF
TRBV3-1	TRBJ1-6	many	CASSGLGKNSPLHF
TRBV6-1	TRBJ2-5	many	CASSPGTRQETQYF
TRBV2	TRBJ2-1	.	CASSDPRLGEHYNEQFF
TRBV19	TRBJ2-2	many	CASSSGRTGELFF
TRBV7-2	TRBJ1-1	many	CASSSRSSASTTEAFF
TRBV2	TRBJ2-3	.	CASSRDQGDTRYF
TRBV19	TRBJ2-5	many	CASSIVYGSGSSARETQYF
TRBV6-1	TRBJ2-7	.	CASSQIGPEREQYF
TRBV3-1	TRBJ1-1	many	CASSQFPEAFF
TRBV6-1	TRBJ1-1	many	CASSEVPTGGTEAFF
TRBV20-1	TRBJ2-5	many	CSARLFRAAQTQYF
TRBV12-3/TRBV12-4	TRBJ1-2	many	CASGPQVTGSYGYTF
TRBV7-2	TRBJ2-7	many	CASSYLAGGPYEQYF
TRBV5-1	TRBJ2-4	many	CASSVQGPKDIQYF
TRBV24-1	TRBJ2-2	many	CATSDLNGGVAGRELFF
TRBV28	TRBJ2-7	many	CAGRGVASGSKQYF
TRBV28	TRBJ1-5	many	CASSDGTGGWQPQHF
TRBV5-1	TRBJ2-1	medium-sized	CASSTRPGLAYNEQFF
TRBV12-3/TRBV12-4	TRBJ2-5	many	CASSPSWVGGAGKETQYF
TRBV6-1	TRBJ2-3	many	CASGPGFHTQYF
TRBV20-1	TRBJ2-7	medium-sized	CSASYGGRPGRGTYEQYF
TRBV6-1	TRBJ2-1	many	CASSVFSLSSYNEQFF
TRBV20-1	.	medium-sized	CSARDFRGSEDEQFF
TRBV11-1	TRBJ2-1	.	CASRPRGTLHNEQFF
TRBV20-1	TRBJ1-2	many	CSASLGRAGAGYTF
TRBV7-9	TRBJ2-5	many	CASSLAVGGSVTQYF
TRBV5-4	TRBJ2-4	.	CASSLVVGEVNIQYF
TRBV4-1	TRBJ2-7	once	CASSQGTGRSSYEQYF
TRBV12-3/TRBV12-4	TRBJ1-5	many	CASSFQGLSNQPQHF
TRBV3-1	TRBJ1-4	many	CASSSQVGDRGEKLFF
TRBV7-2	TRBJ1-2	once	CASSSCRGRGNTF
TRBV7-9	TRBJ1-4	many	CASGTTGRGEKLFF
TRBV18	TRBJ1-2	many	CASSPNDRVGYTF
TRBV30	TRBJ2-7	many	CAWNSDGTYEQYF
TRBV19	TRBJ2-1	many	CASSLGDFYNEQFF